The clone carrying this T cell receptor beta chain was seen a few times. The time point was: newly diagnosed GD, antithyroid drugs for less than 3 months. Generation of the TCR library employed RNA extracted from PBMCs. Graves' disease diagnoses followed American Thyroid Association guidelines. HTBI primers from iRepertoire and Arm-PCR of CDR3 regions yielded the TCR beta libraries. MiXCR was run by TCRdb on the multiplex PCR reads, yielding one entry per CDR3 protein. The sample comprises roughly 610,000 distinct CDR3 sequences, roughly 15% of which are singletons, and 15% to 20% rests with the top ten. The CDR3 spans 17 residues. Germline V lookup: CDR1 PRHDT, CDR2 FYEKMQ (reference sequence). Losses at the gene ends were 0 bases for V and 4 bases for J; bases not matched to a gene: 9. This record comes from a study of regulatory T cells in long-lasting Graves disease. Another study also made use of these data, one on T cells in Graves' hyperthyroidism and ophthalmopathy. From that study: Patients were aged 18 to 65, had disease duration under 2 months, and had newly diagnosed hyperthyroidism. It was uncontrolled infection, other autoimmune disease, pregnancy or lactation that excluded patients. Clinical symptoms, serum thyroxine and TRAb, thyroid ultrasound and orbital computed tomography were used for the diagnoses.

The material sequenced was peripheral blood mononuclear cells (PBMCs), taken at new diagnosis, from a patient treated with antithyroid drugs. The V and J genes are TRBV13 and TRBJ2-3, with 8 bases that match TRBD2. The source is a woman aged 30 to 39 with Graves disease. The CDR3 DNA sequence: TGTGCCAGCAGCTTAGGCCGGCTGGCGGGAGGCCCAGATACGCAGTATTTT. Amino acids: CASSLGRLAGGPDTQYF.